The text below deals with one T cell receptor (beta chain). Its antigen is unidentified. This specimen comes from a study of cytomegalovirus exposure and HLA in healthy donors. Study conclusions and caveats: The productive fraction for most TCR beta V segments was about 87% or about 30% in an earlier analysis.

The primer mix had 60 Vbeta and 13 Jbeta primers. This table comes from immunoSEQ multiplex PCR, and its TCRdb copy is limited to in-frame clones, with some not included. The top ten clones hold more than 6% of a sample with around 130,000 clones, around 74% of them seen once. The source is a man in his forties in good health and CMV-seropositive. The sequencing sample was made of PBMCs.

For the CDR3, the DNA is TGCGCCAGCAGCCAAGAGAGGGGGTCTGGAAACACCATATATTTT. Translated: CASSQERGSGNTIYF. This rearrangement joins TRBV4-1 to TRBJ1-3, with D perhaps matching TRBD1 (6 bases). This CDR3 contains 15 residues. The V gene lost 0 bases and the J gene lost 1 base, with 7 bases spanning the gap. CDR1 is MGHRA, CDR2 YSYEKL, per germline.